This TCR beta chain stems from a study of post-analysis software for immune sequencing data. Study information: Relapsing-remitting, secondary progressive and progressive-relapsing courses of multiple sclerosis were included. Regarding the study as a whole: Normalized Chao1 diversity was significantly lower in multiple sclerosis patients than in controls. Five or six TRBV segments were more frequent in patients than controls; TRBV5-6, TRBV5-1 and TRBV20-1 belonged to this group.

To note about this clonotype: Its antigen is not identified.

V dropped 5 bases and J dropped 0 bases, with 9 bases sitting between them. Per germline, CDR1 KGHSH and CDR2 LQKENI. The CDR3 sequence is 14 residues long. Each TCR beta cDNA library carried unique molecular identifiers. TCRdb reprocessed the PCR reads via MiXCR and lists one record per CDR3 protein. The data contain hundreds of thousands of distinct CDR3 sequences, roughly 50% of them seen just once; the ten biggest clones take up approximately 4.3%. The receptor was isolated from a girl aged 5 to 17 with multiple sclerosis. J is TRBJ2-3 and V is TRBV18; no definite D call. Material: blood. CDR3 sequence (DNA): TGTGCCAGCTCATCGGTCTCTAGCACAGATACGCAGTATTTT. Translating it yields CASSSVSSTDTQYF.